These 27 T cell receptor beta chains share one sample of origin, sequenced in a study of blood T cell repertoires in COVID-19. This table comes from immunoSEQ multiplex PCR, and its TCRdb copy is limited to in-frame clones, with some not included. The sample holds some 190,000 clones, around 76% seen once. The sequenced material came from PBMCs or T cells enriched from blood (not recorded which). Every receptor here comes from a woman aged 50 to 60 with acute COVID-19.

The V gene is TRBV20-1, the J gene TRBJ2-7; 8 bases map to TRBD1. The germline CDR1 and CDR2 sequences are DFQATT and SNEGSKA (reference sequence). V dropped 3 bases and J dropped 6; count of bases not matched to a gene: 10. The CDR3 is 14 amino acids. CDR3 amino acids: CSASTGTGRGEQYV. The CDR3 DNA sequence: TGCAGTGCTAGTACCGGGACAGGACGGGGCGAGCAGTACGTC.

The chain has TRBV7-9 and TRBJ1-5; TRBD1 agrees at 7 bases. From germline, CDR1 is SEHNR and CDR2 FQNEAQ (reference sequence). This CDR3 has 14 residues. The V and J ends lost 5 bases and 6 bases, in that order; junction bases with no gene match: 7. The chain's CDR3 is CASSGRQGSQPQHF. The CDR3 nucleotides read TGTGCCAGCAGCGGACGACAGGGCAGTCAGCCCCAGCATTTT.

The chain is built from TRBV19 and TRBJ1-2; D is unresolved. The germline V gene has CDR1 LNHDA and CDR2 SQIVND (reference sequence). Trimming cost V 4 bases and J 5 bases, with 14 bases left between them. This CDR3 has 14 residues. The CDR3 bases are TGTGCCAGTAGTACCCAAAGTCATCGGTATGGCTACACCTTC. This encodes CASSTQSHRYGYTF.

This clone was counted ten times or more. V gene TRBV6-2 or TRBV6-3 combines with J gene TRBJ2-5, with 9 nucleotides matching TRBD1. V lost 6 bases and J lost 3; bases outside the gene matches: 8. Germline lookup yields CDR1 MNHEY and CDR2 SVGEGT. This CDR3 spans 15 amino acids. For the CDR3, the DNA is TGTGCCAGCAGCCCGCCTCGGGACAGGGAAGAGACCCAGTACTTC. This codes for CASSPPRDREETQYF.

J is TRBJ1-1 and V is TRBV5-6; D remains ambiguous. This CDR3 comprises 12 residues. Per germline, CDR1 SGHDT and CDR2 YYEEEE. Trimming pared 2 bases from V and 4 bases from J, leaving 6 bases between. For the CDR3, the DNA is TGTGCCAGCAGCTTCGGCGGCACTGAAGCTTTCTTT. Its translation is CASSFGGTEAFF. The complete variable domain, with remaining parts taken from reference TRBV5-6 and TRBJ1-1, reads DAGVTQSPTHLIKTRGQQVTLRCSPKSGHDTVSWYQQALGQGPQFIFQYYEEEERQRGNFPDRFSGHQFPNYSSELNVNALLLGDSALYLCASSFGGTEAFFGQGTRLTVV.

This chain connects TRBV6-5 to TRBJ1-5; a possible D gene is TRBD1 (5 bases). The V gene's germline CDR1 is MNHEY and CDR2 SVGAGI. V was pared by 11 bases and J by 6 bases, with 17 bases between. This CDR3 contains 13 residues. This CDR3 is CAGGGSSSQPQHF. The DNA for the CDR3 is TGTGCCGGGGGGGGATCTTCGAGTCAGCCCCAGCATTTT.

The genes are TRBV29-1 and TRBJ2-3; 9 nucleotides line up with TRBD1. Germline V gene data show CDR1 as SQVTM and CDR2 as ANQGSEA. The J segment lost 3 bases and the V segment lost 6 bases, leaving 7 bases of the junction unmatched. This CDR3 contains 14 residues. The CDR3 reads CSVERGTGTDTQYF. In DNA form, the CDR3 reads TGCAGCGTCGAACGGGGGACAGGGACAGATACGCAGTATTTT.

This chain connects TRBV5-4 to TRBJ2-6; D is possibly TRBD1 (6 bases). This CDR3 spans 16 amino acids. CDR1 and CDR2 from the germline V gene are SGHNT and YYREEE (reference sequence). Between the trimmed V and J ends, which lost 2 bases and 4 bases, there was a span of 13 bases. The CDR3 here is CASSLYRVSGANVLTF. The CDR3 DNA sequence: TGTGCCAGCAGCTTATACAGGGTCTCCGGGGCCAACGTCCTGACTTTC.

This chain connects TRBV18 to TRBJ1-1; D unclear. In germline, CDR1 is KGHSH, CDR2 LQKENI. V lost 5 bases and J lost 1, with 11 bases in between. This CDR3 has 14 amino acids. The CDR3 here is CASSELGGNTEAFF. CDR3 nucleotides: TGTGCCAGCTCAGAACTTGGAGGGAACACTGAAGCTTTCTTT.

The gene calls are TRBV2 and TRBJ1-2, with D possibly matching TRBD1 (6 bases). Trimming stripped 6 bases from V and 5 bases from J, with 19 bases between. The CDR3 runs 15 residues. CDR1 and CDR2 from the germline V gene are SNHLY and FYNNEI. The DNA for the CDR3 is TGTGCCAGCAGGACGGAACAGGGCATTCTATATGGCTACACCTTC. Protein sequence: CASRTEQGILYGYTF.

The CDR3 region is CASSVTGGKDGYTF. CDR3 bases: TGTGCCAGCAGCGTAACAGGGGGAAAGGATGGCTACACCTTC. The chain employs TRBV2 and TRBJ1-2; 8 bases fit TRBD1. Germline values: CDR1 SNHLY, CDR2 FYNNEI. Unmatched junction bases numbered 9, after V lost 6 bases and J lost 6 bases. CDR3 length equals 14 residues. The full variable domain, in which reference TRBV2 and TRBJ1-2 provide the parts outside the CDR3, is EPEVTQTPSHQVTQMGQEVILRCVPISNHLYFYWYRQILGQKVEFLVSFYNNEISEKSEIFDDQFSVERPDGSNFTLKIRSTKLEDSAMYFCASSVTGGKDGYTFGSGTRLTVV.

The DNA of the CDR3 is TGTGCCACCGTAGATGGACTTAGGGATCAGCCCCAGCATTTT. This translates into CATVDGLRDQPQHF. J is TRBJ1-5 and V is TRBV19; D is ambiguous. The germline CDR1 and CDR2 sequences are LNHDA and SQIVND (reference sequence). This CDR3 spans 14 amino acids. Trimming shortened V by 10 bases and J by 5 bases, and 18 bases separated the two germline ends.

J is TRBJ2-7 and V is TRBV6-5, with a possible D match to TRBD2 (5 bases). The V end lost 6 bases, the J end lost 3 bases, and 9 bases lay between the germline ends. The length of the CDR3 is 12 residues. Per the germline V gene, CDR1 is MNHEY and CDR2 is SVGAGI. The CDR3 loop is CASRWGDYEQYV. The CDR3 nucleotides are TGTGCCAGCAGATGGGGAGACTACGAGCAGTACGTC.

The chain is built from TRBV30 and TRBJ1-3, with 10 bases lining up with TRBD1. The ends lost 7 bases at V and 2 bases at J; junction bases unmatched: 8. This CDR3 is built from 15 residues. CDR1 and CDR2 from the germline V gene are GTSNPN and SVGIG (reference sequence). CDR3 DNA sequence: TGTGCCTACGGACAGGGGGGTTTGACTGGAAACACCATATATTTT. Amino acids: CAYGQGGLTGNTIYF.

The V gene is TRBV7-9, the J gene TRBJ2-2, with TRBD1 matching 7 bases. The CDR3 loop spans 16 amino acids. V trimming: 4 bases; J trimming: 4 bases; junction bases outside the gene matches: 9. Germline-derived CDR1 and CDR2 are SEHNR and FQNEAQ (reference sequence). The CDR3 DNA follows: TGTGCCAGCAGCTCATTTCTACAGGGGCCCACCGGGGAGCTGTTTTTT. This codes for CASSSFLQGPTGELFF.

The chain couples TRBV7-9 to TRBJ1-1, with D maybe TRBD1 (5 bases). The CDR3 has 14 residues. The V end lost 1 base, the J end lost 6 bases, and 12 bases lay between the germline ends. CDR1 SEHNR and CDR2 FQNEAQ come from the germline V gene (reference sequence). CDR3 sequence reads: CASSLGQGGAEAFF. The CDR3 DNA follows: TGTGCCAGCAGCTTAGGGCAGGGTGGCGCTGAAGCTTTCTTT.

The V call is TRBV2, the J call TRBJ2-1; D is perhaps TRBD2 (5 bases). CDR1 and CDR2 (germline): SNHLY, FYNNEI. The CDR3 has 14 amino acids. Trimming cost V 3 bases and J 4 bases, with 10 bases left between them. Here the CDR3 DNA reads TGTGCCAGCAGTGACCGTTCGGGGTACAATGAGCAGTTCTTC. Translated: CASSDRSGYNEQFF.

This chain uses TRBV5-4 with TRBJ2-5, with 13 bases identical to TRBD2. The CDR3 spans 17 residues. J gave up 3 bases and V 4 bases, and 9 bases lay outside the gene matches. Germline V lookup: CDR1 SGHNT, CDR2 YYREEE (reference sequence). In DNA, the CDR3 is TGTGCCAGCAGCCACGGGACTAGCGGGGACGTGGAAGAGACCCAGTACTTC. Its translation: CASSHGTSGDVEETQYF.

This clone was observed once. V and J are TRBV7-9 and TRBJ1-5; TRBD1 aligns across 7 bases. J gave up 7 bases and V 5 bases, and 8 bases lay outside the gene matches. This CDR3 contains 14 residues. The germline gives CDR1 SEHNR, CDR2 FQNEAQ (reference sequence). As DNA, the CDR3 is TGTGCCAGCAGCACCACAGGGGTGAAGCAGCCCCAGCATTTT. Translated: CASSTTGVKQPQHF.

This chain connects TRBV11-1 to TRBJ1-2; TRBD1 matches 9 bases. There are 14 residues in the CDR3. Germline-derived CDR1 and CDR2 are SGHAT and FQDESV (reference sequence). The V and J ends lost 4 bases and 3 bases, in that order; junction bases with no gene match: 3. Here the CDR3 reads CASSSGTGHYGYTF. DNA for the CDR3: TGTGCCAGCAGCTCTGGGACAGGGCACTATGGCTACACCTTC.

This chain uses TRBV7-9 with TRBJ1-2; 7 bases fit TRBD1. Germline V CDR1 and CDR2: SEHNR, FQNEAQ (reference sequence). Trimming removed 0 bases from V and 2 bases from J; junction bases left unmatched: 6. The CDR3 is made up of 16 amino acids. CDR3 region: CASSLATGVLNYGYTF. In nucleotides, the CDR3 is TGTGCCAGCAGCTTAGCCACAGGGGTATTAAACTATGGCTACACCTTC.

The chain joins TRBV7-9 to TRBJ1-1, with 7 nucleotides matching TRBD1. Germline lookup yields CDR1 SEHNR and CDR2 FQNEAQ (reference sequence). The CDR3 consists of 13 residues. V lost 1 base, J lost 7 bases, and 3 bases stayed unmatched. CDR3 in DNA: TGTGCCAGCAGCTTAGAACAGGGGTTTGAAGCTTTCTTT. It codes for CASSLEQGFEAFF.

V is TRBV6-5 and J is TRBJ1-2; a weak D match, TRBD1 (5 bases). Per the germline V gene, CDR1 is MNHEY and CDR2 is SVGAGI. V was trimmed by 5 bases and J by 1 base, leaving 14 bases between them. The CDR3 is 15 residues long. CDR3 region: CASSPQGKVNYGYTF. The CDR3 DNA sequence: TGTGCCAGCAGTCCCCAGGGAAAAGTTAACTATGGCTACACCTTC.

The chain combines TRBV19 with TRBJ2-1; TRBD1 is a possible D gene (7 bases). V lost 5 bases to trimming and J lost 8 bases, with 10 bases between them. Germline assignment: CDR1 LNHDA and CDR2 SQIVND (reference sequence). There are 12 residues in the CDR3. The CDR3 DNA follows: TGTGCCAGTAGTCTCAGGGGGGATGAGCAGTTCTTC. Encoded protein: CASSLRGDEQFF.

This clone was counted a few times. This chain connects TRBV19 to TRBJ1-5, with D perhaps TRBD1 (5 bases). The V gene lost 3 bases and the J gene lost 4 bases, with 13 bases spanning the gap. Germline V gene lookup returns CDR1 LNHDA and CDR2 SQIVND (reference sequence). The CDR3 runs to 15 residues. CDR3 region: CASSMGQLLNQPQHF. The CDR3 DNA reads TGTGCCAGTAGTATGGGGCAGCTACTAAATCAGCCCCAGCATTTT.

This clone showed up just once. The genes are TRBV3-1 (or the pseudogene TRBV3-2) and TRBJ2-7, with no clear D. V was trimmed by 4 bases and J by 3 bases, leaving 10 bases between them. CDR1 LGHDT and CDR2 YNNKEL come from the germline V gene (reference sequence). The CDR3 totals 13 residues. In DNA form, the CDR3 reads TGTGCCAGCAGCCTGAGCGACGGCTACGAGCAGTACGTC. Its protein product is CASSLSDGYEQYV.

This chain joins TRBV5-1 and TRBJ2-7, with 13 bases fitting TRBD2. Unmatched junction bases numbered 6, after V lost 5 bases and J lost 4 bases. The CDR3 consists of 15 residues. CDR1 is SGHRS, CDR2 YFSETQ, per germline. CDR3 nucleotide sequence: TGCGCCAGCAGGGGACTAGCGGGACTGCCGTACGAGCAGTACGTC. Translating it yields CASRGLAGLPYEQYV.